One and the same sample provided the 25 T cell receptor beta chains below, sequenced in a study of blood T cell repertoires in COVID-19. Sequencing was performed with immunoSEQ multiplex PCR; in TCRdb, only in-frame clones are kept and a portion is missing. The table records around 300,000 clones, about nine tenths of them present only once. The source material was peripheral blood. These receptors came from a woman aged 45-59 years with COVID-19, enrolled during active disease.

The genes are TRBV13 and TRBJ2-7, with D perhaps TRBD2 (7 bases). The V end lost 8 bases, the J end lost 4 bases, and 18 bases lay between the germline ends. Germline V gives CDR1 PRHDT, CDR2 FYEKMQ (reference sequence). This CDR3 contains 14 residues. The CDR3 sequence is CASHSRRGAYEQYF. As DNA, the CDR3 is TGTGCCAGCCATTCCAGACGGGGGGCGTACGAGCAGTACTTC.

V and J are TRBV5-6 and TRBJ2-3; 12 nucleotides agree with TRBD2. With V trimmed by 3 bases and J by 4 bases, 6 bases remained unmatched. Germline CDR1 and CDR2: SGHDT and YYEEEE. The CDR3 has 16 amino acids. The CDR3 DNA reads TGTGCCAGCAGCTCCCCTAGCGGGAGGGTCGCAGATACGCAGTATTTT. It encodes CASSSPSGRVADTQYF. The whole variable domain, filled in from reference TRBV5-6 and TRBJ2-3, reads DAGVTQSPTHLIKTRGQQVTLRCSPKSGHDTVSWYQQALGQGPQFIFQYYEEEERQRGNFPDRFSGHQFPNYSSELNVNALLLGDSALYLCASSSPSGRVADTQYFGPGTRLTVL.

V is TRBV3-1 (or the pseudogene TRBV3-2) and J is TRBJ1-2, with D possibly TRBD1 on 6 matching bases. This CDR3 region has 16 residues. CDR1 and CDR2 from the germline V gene are LGHDT and YNNKEL (reference sequence). V lost 8 bases and J 2 bases, leaving 21 bases between the germline ends. This CDR3 reads CASWGLGQSSNYGYTF. The DNA for the CDR3 is TGTGCCAGCTGGGGTTTAGGACAGTCTTCGAACTATGGCTACACCTTC.

The rearrangement uses TRBV20-1 and TRBJ2-6; unclear D gene. The CDR3 runs to 14 residues. Germline CDR1 DFQATT, CDR2 SNEGSKA (reference sequence). V was clipped by 3 bases and J by 4 bases, with 10 bases between them. The CDR3 loop reads CSASIGSGANVLTF. Written as DNA, the CDR3 is TGCAGTGCTAGTATCGGGTCAGGGGCCAACGTCCTGACTTTC.

The chain carries TRBV7-2 and TRBJ2-5, with 7 bases matching TRBD2. The CDR3 loop spans 14 amino acids. Germline V gene data show CDR1 as SGHTA and CDR2 as FQGNSA. The J segment lost 2 bases and the V segment lost 5 bases, leaving 5 bases of the junction unmatched. Here the CDR3 DNA reads TGTGCCAGCAGCCCACGGCGGGAGCAAGAGACCCAGTACTTC. Protein: CASSPRREQETQYF. Full variable domain (missing parts from reference TRBV7-2 and TRBJ2-5): GAGVSQSPSNKVTEKGKDVELRCDPISGHTALYWYRQSLGQGLEFLIYFQGNSAPDKSGLPSDRFSAERTGGSVSTLTIQRTQQEDSAVYLCASSPRREQETQYFGPGTRLLVL.

Note on this clone: The same CDR3 can be traced to other DNA sequences in this sample. The chain employs TRBV18 and TRBJ2-7; D unclear. The length of the CDR3 is 12 residues. The germline gives CDR1 KGHSH, CDR2 LQKENI. The V end lost 6 bases, the J end lost 2 bases, and 8 bases lay between the germline ends. CDR3 nucleotides: TGTGCCAGCTCTTCCCAAACCTACGAGCAGTACTTC. Protein product: CASSSQTYEQYF.

J is TRBJ2-1 and V is TRBV1; TRBD2 is the table's D call and was not checked against the DNA. TRBV1 is a pseudogene. This CDR3 spans 17 amino acids. The CDR3 DNA follows: TGCACCAGCAGCCAAGATTGGGAAGCGGAGTCTTACAATGAGCAGTTCTTC. As protein: CTSSQDWEAESYNEQFF.

The rearrangement links TRBV9 to TRBJ2-5; 9 bases are shared with TRBD2. Germline-derived CDR1 and CDR2 are SGDLS and YYNGEE. The CDR3 is 19 amino acids. V trimming: 7 bases; J trimming: 3 bases; junction bases outside the gene matches: 22. This CDR3 reads CASSPQAGRDLAGKETQYF. DNA of the CDR3: TGTGCCAGCTCTCCCCAGGCGGGCCGGGACCTAGCGGGAAAAGAGACCCAGTACTTC.

This clone turned up a few times. The chain combines TRBV5-6 with TRBJ1-6; D is ambiguous. The CDR3 length is 16 residues. Germline V gives CDR1 SGHDT, CDR2 YYEEEE. Between the trimmed V and J ends, which lost 4 bases and 8 bases, there was a span of 19 bases. CDR3 sequence reads: CASSLNAWARDSPLHF. CDR3 nucleotide sequence: TGTGCCAGCAGCCTGAATGCCTGGGCGAGGGATTCACCCCTCCACTTT.

The chain uses TRBV5-1 and TRBJ2-5, with D hard to call. V shed 0 bases and J shed 0 bases, with 9 bases lying between them. Per germline, CDR1 SGHRS and CDR2 YFSETQ. CDR3 length: 15 amino acids. CDR3 loop: CASSLVARDQETQYF. CDR3 DNA sequence: TGCGCCAGCAGCTTGGTGGCTAGAGACCAAGAGACCCAGTACTTC.

This chain links TRBV2 with TRBJ2-5, with D tentatively TRBD2 (7 bases). The V end lost 5 bases, the J end lost 5 bases, and 12 bases lay between the germline ends. The CDR3 is 13 residues long. CDR1 SNHLY and CDR2 FYNNEI come from the germline V gene. The CDR3 DNA sequence: TGTGCCAGCAGTCACCCGGGGGGCGAGACCCAGTACTTC. Encoded protein: CASSHPGGETQYF.

The rearrangement uses TRBV27 and TRBJ1-1, with D possibly being TRBD1 (6 bases). Trimming removed 6 bases at V and 4 bases at J, with 15 bases between. This CDR3 has 14 amino acids. Germline V gene data show CDR1 as MNHEY and CDR2 as SMNVEV (reference sequence). Written as DNA, the CDR3 is TGTGCCAGCAGGAACAGGGTACTAGGCACTGAAGCTTTCTTT. This gives the protein CASRNRVLGTEAFF.

The chain couples TRBV5-1 to TRBJ2-1, with D tentatively TRBD2 (5 bases). Germline loops: CDR1 SGHRS, CDR2 YFSETQ. V was cut by 3 bases and J by 8 bases, with 12 bases left in between. This CDR3 has 13 amino acids. Here the CDR3 reads CASSWWEFDEQFF. DNA for the CDR3: TGCGCCAGCAGCTGGTGGGAGTTTGATGAGCAGTTCTTC.

J is TRBJ2-7 and V is TRBV15; TRBD1 might be the D (6 bases). The CDR3 is 17 residues long. CDR1 is LNHNV and CDR2 is YYDKDF in the germline V gene (reference sequence). The V and J ends lost 1 base and 1 base respectively, with 17 bases between them. The CDR3 sequence: CATSRAAGRGFSYEQYF. The CDR3, as DNA: TGTGCCACCAGCAGAGCGGCTGGCAGGGGATTTTCCTACGAGCAGTACTTC.

The chain couples TRBV5-5 to TRBJ1-2, with D unclear. The CDR3 covers 15 residues. Trimming cost V 0 bases and J 8 bases, with 17 bases left between them. Looked up from germline, CDR1 is SGHKS and CDR2 is YYEKEE (reference sequence). As DNA, the CDR3 is TGTGCCAGCAGCTTGGGTGTCTGGGCCCCGGGAGGCTACACCTTC. Protein product: CASSLGVWAPGGYTF.

CDR3 in DNA: TGTGCCAGCAGTTACGTTGCGGGAGGCACAGATACGCAGTATTTT. It encodes CASSYVAGGTDTQYF. This chain joins TRBV6-5 and TRBJ2-3; 7 bases agree with TRBD2. J was trimmed by 1 base and V by 2 bases; bases with no gene match: 3. The length of the CDR3 is 15 residues. Per the germline V gene, CDR1 is MNHEY and CDR2 is SVGAGI.

V usage is TRBV11-2 and J usage is TRBJ2-2, with D perhaps matching TRBD1 (5 bases). CDR3 length: 16 amino acids. Germline CDR1 reads SGHAT; CDR2 reads FQNNGV. V lost 1 base to trimming and J lost 6 bases, with 15 bases between them. CDR3 region: CASSLGPRAGAGELFF. In DNA form, the CDR3 reads TGTGCCAGCAGCTTAGGGCCCAGGGCTGGGGCCGGGGAGCTGTTTTTT.

This chain joins TRBV27 and TRBJ1-5; D uncertain. CDR1 and CDR2 from the germline V gene are MNHEY and SMNVEV (reference sequence). CDR3 length: 15 residues. Between the trimmed V and J ends, which lost 5 bases and 6 bases, there was a span of 17 bases. As DNA, the CDR3 is TGTGCCAGCAGTCCAAGACACGGTCAATTTCAGCCCCAGCATTTT. Encoded protein: CASSPRHGQFQPQHF.

The chain recombines TRBV18 with TRBJ2-1, with no clear D. The germline V gene has CDR1 KGHSH and CDR2 LQKENI. V lost 0 bases, J lost 5 bases, and 8 bases lay in between. The CDR3 is 14 amino acids. The CDR3 DNA sequence: TGTGCCAGCTCACCACCGTCCAGAAACAATGAGCAGTTCTTC. Translating gives CASSPPSRNNEQFF. The entire variable domain, with the rest obtained from reference TRBV18 and TRBJ2-1, is as follows: NAGVMQNPRHLVRRRGQEARLRCSPMKGHSHVYWYRQLPEEGLKFMVYLQKENIIDESGMPKERFSAEFPKEGPSILRIQQVVRGDSAAYFCASSPPSRNNEQFFGPGTRLTVL.

The V call is TRBV11-2, the J call TRBJ2-3; D is undetermined. Germline V gene lookup returns CDR1 SGHAT and CDR2 FQNNGV. There are 13 residues in the CDR3. V lost 0 bases to trimming and J lost 2 bases, with 3 bases between them. CDR3 coding DNA: TGTGCCAGCAGCTTAGATCTCACAGATACGCAGTATTTT. Its protein product is CASSLDLTDTQYF.

The chain is built from TRBV30 and TRBJ2-2; 8 nucleotides align to TRBD2. This CDR3 is built from 13 residues. V was clipped by 6 bases and J by 7 bases; unmatched bases: 7. Germline V gene data show CDR1 as GTSNPN and CDR2 as SVGIG (reference sequence). CDR3 residues: CACGSGSGGELFF. DNA for the CDR3: TGTGCCTGCGGGAGCGGGAGCGGCGGGGAGCTGTTTTTT.

The chain uses TRBV28 and TRBJ2-7; 9 nucleotides align to TRBD1. Germline CDR1 MDHEN, CDR2 SYDVKM. The CDR3 length is 14 residues. V lost 5 bases and J lost 6; bases outside the gene matches: 8. In DNA form, the CDR3 reads TGTGCCAGCAGTACACAGGGGGCTGGGGGCGAGCAGTACTTC. As protein: CASSTQGAGGEQYF.

The chain links TRBV7-9 to TRBJ2-2, with TRBD2 matching over 8 bases. The ends lost 7 bases at V and 5 bases at J; junction bases unmatched: 12. Germline assignment: CDR1 SEHNR and CDR2 FQNEAQ (reference sequence). The CDR3 runs 16 residues. The CDR3 sequence is CASNIGGTSGTGELFF. The CDR3 region has the DNA TGTGCCAGCAACATTGGTGGGACTAGTGGGACCGGGGAGCTGTTTTTT.

The V gene is TRBV4-1, the J gene TRBJ1-3; 10 bases agree with TRBD1. The CDR3 covers 19 residues. Germline V gene data show CDR1 as MGHRA and CDR2 as YSYEKL. Trimming took 5 bases from V and 0 from J; bases not matched to a gene: 13. CDR3 nucleotides: TGCGCCAGCAGCAAGTCCTACGGACAGGGGGGAGGCTCTGGAAACACCATATATTTT. This translates into CASSKSYGQGGGSGNTIYF.

This clone showed up just once. The V gene is TRBV19, the J gene TRBJ1-1; possible D gene TRBD1, 6 bases. The germline gives CDR1 LNHDA, CDR2 SQIVND (reference sequence). The CDR3 runs 15 residues. Trimming stripped 3 bases from V and 2 bases from J, with 13 bases between. CDR3 DNA sequence: TGTGCCAGTAGTATGGGAGTGGGGGCTAACACTGAAGCTTTCTTT. Translated, it gives CASSMGVGANTEAFF.